This TCR beta chain was documented in a study of cytomegalovirus exposure and HLA in healthy donors. Whole-study results and caveats: An ancestry cluster, one associated with Asian ancestry, reportedly showed fewer N-insertions than the approximately 660-donor mean in a later analysis. A list of 164 TCR beta chains associated with cytomegalovirus was given. Association with HLA alleles at 0.05 false discovery rate was found for about 17,000 TCR beta sequences in a later analysis.

V lost 4 bases and J 7 bases, leaving 13 bases between the germline ends. The CDR3 is 13 amino acids. Germline V gene data show CDR1 as GTSNPN and CDR2 as SVGIG (reference sequence). The donors, nominally healthy at sampling, likely had unrecorded immune exposures. This PCR relied on a set of 60 Vbeta primers and 13 Jbeta primers. Repertoires were generated with immunoSEQ multiplex PCR, while TCRdb's copy carries only in-frame clones and drops some. This table lists under 200,000 clones. Details on this clone: What it binds is unknown.

The rearrangement joins TRBV30 to TRBJ1-4; no definite D call. Input material: PBMCs. This receptor was identified in a man under 40 in good health and CMV-seronegative. The DNA of the CDR3 is TGTGCCTGGATGGCGGAGTATGGTGAAAAACTGTTTTTT. Protein: CAWMAEYGEKLFF.